This T cell receptor (beta chain) comes out of a study of blood T cell repertoires in COVID-19. The overall study: Spain, Italy and the United States supplied samples that represented acute and convalescent COVID-19. In each case, the material was cDNA or gDNA derived from T cells, B-cell-depleted T cells, or PBMCs.

CDR1 is SGHTA, CDR2 FQGTGA, per germline. The CDR3 extends over 14 amino acids. V lost 4 bases and J lost 3, with 10 bases in between. Methods used by the authors: Using reference gene primer amplification, nucleated cell counts were estimated. Sequenced by immunoSEQ multiplex PCR; TCRdb stores in-frame clones only, minus some. D and trimming were read from the DNA, whereas the V and J calls and clone size are those reported in that table. The data contain around 140,000 clones, 88% of them seen just once; the ten biggest clones take up around 1.7%. This clone was found a few times. This TCR was recovered from a woman aged 45-65 years with acute or convalescent COVID-19. The chain links TRBV7-3 to TRBJ1-5; perhaps TRBD1 as D (6 bases). Sequencing was performed on peripheral blood. As DNA, the CDR3 is TGTGCCAGCAGCTCGGGACACGTCAATCAGCCCCAGCATTTT. As protein: CASSSGHVNQPQHF. Supplemented by reference TRBV7-3 and TRBJ1-5, the full variable domain reads GAGVSQTPSNKVTEKGKYVELRCDPISGHTALYWYRQSLGQGPEFLIYFQGTGAADDSGLPNDRFFAVRPEGSVSTLKIQRTERGDSAVYLCASSSGHVNQPQHFGDGTRLSIL.